This record concerns one T cell receptor beta chain sequence. What it binds is unknown. This specimen comes from a study of shared clonotypes between healthy human individuals. Study context: The people who gave samples were a couple of women and a few men aged 18 to 49. Each donor contributed plates that comprised three CD4 naive, three CD4 memory, two CD8 naive and one CD8 memory.

General study results and limits: Only blood was sampled, and tissue TCR repertoires likely differ from blood ones.

Sequencing used immunoSEQ multiplex PCR; TCRdb keeps in-frame clones, though not all of them. In the table there are about 1.1 million clones, 60% to 85% of which are singletons. All of the donors resided in Nashville, Tennessee, and each was a Caucasian adult. V was pared by 0 bases and J by 6 bases, with 12 bases between. The CDR3 consists of 14 residues. Germline V gene sequence: CDR1 GTSNPN, CDR2 SVGIG (reference sequence). The rearrangement joins TRBV30 to TRBJ2-1; D is unresolved. The receptor's source is a man aged 18 to 29 in good health. Some clones in this sample may be carry-over from other donors' samples. The sequencing input was memory CD4+ T cells from PBMCs. Subset of the sample: CD45RA-negative fraction. CDR3 in amino acids: CAWSVGLVGNEQFF. Here the CDR3 DNA reads TGTGCCTGGAGTGTAGGGCTAGTAGGCAATGAGCAGTTCTTC.